Listed below are T cell receptor beta chains from one sample, sequenced in a study of CD8 T cells in ankylosing spondylitis. TCRdb re-analysed the 5' RACE reads in MiXCR, keeping a single row per CDR3 protein. The sample lists about 540,000 distinct CDR3 sequences; about 13% were seen once. What was sequenced was blood, either unsorted or a sorted T cell fraction (not recorded which). These receptors all stem from a male donor with ankylosing spondylitis. The CDR3 runs from the conserved cysteine through the conserved F or W. Fields, in order: V gene, clone size, D gene, J gene, CDR3 DNA, CDR3 protein. D genes are given only for firm matches. Expanded clones get a size class; other rows say once, few or many, or leave the size out.

>TRBV5-6|few|.|TRBJ1-1
TGTGCCAGCAGCCTACAGGATTTGAACACTGAAGCTTTCTTT
CASSLQDLNTEAFF
>TRBV5-8|few|TRBD1|TRBJ2-7
TGTGCCAGCAGCCGTAGGACAGGGGCCCACGAGCAGTACTTC
CASSRRTGAHEQYF
>TRBV7-2|.|TRBD1|TRBJ1-4
TGTGCCAGCAGCTACATGGGACAGGGGGTGGGTAGACTGTTTTTT
CASSYMGQGVGRLFF
>TRBV5-1|few|TRBD1|TRBJ2-5
TGCGCCAGCAGCTCGGGACAGGGAGCTCGGGAGACCCAGTACTTC
CASSSGQGARETQYF
>TRBV12-3/TRBV12-4|.|TRBD2|TRBJ2-1
TGTGCCAGCAGTTTAGAGGTGGCGGGAGGGCCTTACAATGAGCAGTTCTTC
CASSLEVAGGPYNEQFF
>TRBV3-1|.|.|TRBJ2-3
TGTGCCAGCAGCCAAGTCCTCAACACAGATACGCAGTATTTT
CASSQVLNTDTQYF
>TRBV12-3/TRBV12-4|.|.|TRBJ2-5
TGTGCCACCTCACAGGGAATTGTGGAGACCCAGTACTTC
CATSQGIVETQYF
>TRBV3-1|.|TRBD2|TRBJ2-5
TGTGCCAGCACCTTAGCGGGGAACGACGAGACCCAGTACTTC
CASTLAGNDETQYF
>TRBV25-1|many|.|TRBJ2-2
TGTGCCAGCAGTAAGTCACACGGTGGTTCCGGGGAGCTGTTTTTT
CASSKSHGGSGELFF
>TRBV7-8|.|.|TRBJ2-3
TGTGCCAGCAGCTTGGCCAGAAAAAGCACAGATACGCAGTATTTT
CASSLARKSTDTQYF